These 15 T cell receptor beta chains came from one sample sequenced in a study of cytomegalovirus exposure and HLA in healthy donors. The PCR had 60 Vbeta and 13 Jbeta primers. Profiling relied on immunoSEQ multiplex PCR, and the TCRdb table lists in-frame clones only, not all of them. The sample records about 120,000 clones, more than 65% being singletons. Sequenced material: PBMCs. These receptors originate from a human donor in good health.

The chain links TRBV5-1 to TRBJ2-7; D might be TRBD1 (6 bases). This CDR3 is 15 amino acids long. In germline, CDR1 is SGHRS, CDR2 YFSETQ. With 1 base removed from V and 0 bases from J, the gap between germline ends came to 11 bases. CDR3 nucleotides: TGCGCCAGCAGCTTGTCAGGGGCAACCTCCTACGAGCAGTACTTC. This encodes CASSLSGATSYEQYF.

This clone has more than one count but fewer than ten. This rearrangement joins TRBV5-5 to TRBJ1-4; a possible D gene is TRBD1 (5 bases). Trimming removed 7 bases from V and 3 bases from J, with 13 bases in between. This CDR3 spans 14 amino acids. The germline V gene has CDR1 SGHKS and CDR2 YYEKEE (reference sequence). The CDR3 nucleotides read TGTGCCAGCGGGGAAGGGGCTGCTAATGAAAAACTGTTTTTT. Amino acids: CASGEGAANEKLFF.

This chain links TRBV6-1 with TRBJ2-3, with 9 bases matching TRBD1. The CDR3 is 14 amino acids. CDR1 and CDR2 from the germline V gene are MNHNS and SASEGT. Unmatched junction bases numbered 3, after V lost 4 bases and J lost 4 bases. DNA of the CDR3: TGTGCCAGCAGTGGGGACAGGGTTGCAGATACGCAGTATTTT. Translating gives CASSGDRVADTQYF.

The rearrangement joins TRBV9 to TRBJ2-7; TRBD1 aligns across 7 bases. The CDR3 sequence is 14 residues long. Germline CDR1 SGDLS, CDR2 YYNGEE. The trim removed 0 bases at V and 3 bases at J, leaving 3 bases unmatched. The CDR3: CASSVAQGIYEQYF. In nucleotides, the CDR3 is TGTGCCAGCAGCGTAGCACAGGGGATCTACGAGCAGTACTTC.

This clone was seen only a few times. This chain joins TRBV7-9 and TRBJ2-3; D is perhaps TRBD2 (6 bases). V was clipped by 2 bases and J by 2 bases, with 20 bases between them. The V gene's germline CDR1 is SEHNR and CDR2 FQNEAQ (reference sequence). This CDR3 contains 18 residues. CDR3 sequence reads: CASSLNLVWGEYTDTQYF. The CDR3 DNA reads TGTGCCAGCAGCTTAAATCTCGTTTGGGGGGAATACACAGATACGCAGTATTTT. Full variable domain (missing parts from reference TRBV7-9 and TRBJ2-3): DTGVSQNPRHKITKRGQNVTFRCDPISEHNRLYWYRQTLGQGPEFLTYFQNEAQLEKSRLLSDRFSAERPKGSFSTLEIQRTEQGDSAMYLCASSLNLVWGEYTDTQYFGPGTRLTVL.

This chain joins TRBV14 and TRBJ2-7; no clear D gene. The V end was cut by 6 bases, the J end by 5 bases, with 14 bases between. The V gene's germline CDR1 is SGHDN and CDR2 FVKESK. The CDR3 is made up of 13 amino acids. This CDR3 is CASSPELIHEQYF. The CDR3 DNA reads as TGTGCCAGCAGTCCGGAGCTGATCCACGAGCAGTACTTC.

The chain recombines TRBV7-9 with TRBJ2-5; 10 bases are a match to TRBD2. The better agreement between TRBJ2-7 and the DNA end casts doubt on the J call. CDR3 length: 13 residues. Germline assignment: CDR1 SEHNR and CDR2 FQNEAQ (reference sequence). CDR3 DNA sequence: TGTGCCAGCAGCTGGACTAGCGGTTACGAGCAGTACTTC. Protein sequence: CASSWTSGYEQYF.

The chain recombines TRBV7-9 with TRBJ2-1; 13 bases are a match to TRBD2. The CDR3 has 16 amino acids. Germline V CDR1 and CDR2: SEHNR, FQNEAQ (reference sequence). V trimming: 4 bases; J trimming: 5 bases; junction bases outside the gene matches: 5. CDR3 coding DNA: TGTGCCAGCAGCTACCCGGGACTAGCGGGGAACAATGAGCAGTTCTTC. Protein sequence: CASSYPGLAGNNEQFF.

This clone appeared a single time. This chain connects TRBV5-4 to TRBJ1-4, with TRBD1 identical over 9 bases. The V gene's germline CDR1 is SGHNT and CDR2 YYREEE (reference sequence). This CDR3 region has 14 residues. Trimming took 4 bases from V and 6 from J; bases not matched to a gene: 4. CDR3 DNA: TGTGCCAGCAGCCCGGGACAGGGAGATGAAAAACTGTTTTTT. It specifies CASSPGQGDEKLFF.

This chain connects TRBV25-1 to TRBJ2-7; tentatively, D is TRBD2 (5 bases). Trimming took off 3 bases at V and 2 bases at J, with 11 bases between the two ends. There are 14 residues in the CDR3. Germline V lookup: CDR1 MGHDK, CDR2 SYGVNS. The CDR3 loop is CASSDPGSAYEQYF. The CDR3 coding sequence is TGTGCCAGCAGTGACCCGGGATCTGCCTACGAGCAGTACTTC.

In the case of this clone: Relative to the germline gene, one junction end is altered; a read error may explain this. The chain uses TRBV4-1 and TRBJ2-7; D gene ambiguous. The germline CDR1 and CDR2 sequences are MGHRA and YSYEKL. The CDR3 contains 11 residues. CDR3 sequence reads: CASSQGFEKYF. CDR3 sequence (DNA): TGCGCCAGCAGCCAAGGATTCGAGAAGTACTTC.

This clone came up a few times. This rearrangement joins TRBV19 to TRBJ2-5, with 7 bases aligning to TRBD1. The CDR3 is 15 amino acids. The germline V gene encodes CDR1 LNHDA and CDR2 SQIVND (reference sequence). The V segment lost 3 bases and the J segment 0 bases; nucleotides outside the gene matches: 4. The CDR3 DNA reads as TGTGCCAGTAGTATTTGGACAGGAAACCAAGAGACCCAGTACTTC. The encoded protein is CASSIWTGNQETQYF. Using reference TRBV19 and TRBJ2-5 for the parts outside the CDR3, the full variable domain is DGGITQSPKYLFRKEGQNVTLSCEQNLNHDAMYWYRQDPGQGLRLIYYSQIVNDFQKGDIAEGYSVSREKKESFPLTVTSAQKNPTAFYLCASSIWTGNQETQYFGPGTRLLVL.

The rearrangement uses TRBV5-1 and TRBJ2-5, with 12 nucleotides matching TRBD2. The closer fit of TRBJ2-7 to the DNA end suggests the J call may be wrong. The CDR3 is 17 residues long. Germline-derived CDR1 and CDR2 are SGHRS and YFSETQ. Here the CDR3 reads CASSLELAGGRTYEQYF. As DNA, the CDR3 is TGCGCCAGCAGCTTGGAACTAGCGGGAGGTAGGACCTACGAGCAGTACTTC.

The chain's CDR3 is CASSLSDRGLAEAFF. DNA for the CDR3: TGTGCCAGCAGTTTGAGCGACAGGGGTTTGGCTGAAGCTTTCTTT. This sequence joins TRBV28 and TRBJ1-1; 8 bases fit TRBD1. Trimming cost V 3 bases and J 6 bases; bases outside gene matches: 9. Germline V gives CDR1 MDHEN, CDR2 SYDVKM. This CDR3 has 15 residues.

CDR3 amino acids: CASSDNRGGTEAFF. In DNA, the CDR3 is TGTGCCAGCAGCGATAACAGGGGTGGCACTGAAGCTTTCTTT. The chain combines TRBV11-2 with TRBJ1-1; 7 positions match TRBD1. This CDR3 comprises 14 residues. The junction had 7 bases not matched to a gene; V was cut back by 5 bases and J by 4 bases. Germline lookup yields CDR1 SGHAT and CDR2 FQNNGV.